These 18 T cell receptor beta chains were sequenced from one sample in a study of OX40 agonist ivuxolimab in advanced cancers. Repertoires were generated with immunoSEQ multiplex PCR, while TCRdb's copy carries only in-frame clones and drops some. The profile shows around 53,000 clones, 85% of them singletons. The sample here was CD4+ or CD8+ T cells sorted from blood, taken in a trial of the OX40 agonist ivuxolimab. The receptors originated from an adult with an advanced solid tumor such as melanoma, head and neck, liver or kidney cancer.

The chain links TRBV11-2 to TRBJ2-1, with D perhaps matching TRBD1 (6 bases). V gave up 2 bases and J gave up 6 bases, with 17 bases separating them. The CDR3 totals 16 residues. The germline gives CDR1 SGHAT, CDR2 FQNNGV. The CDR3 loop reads CASSLIDRFFLNEQFF. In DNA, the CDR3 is TGTGCCAGCAGCTTAATCGACAGGTTCTTTCTCAATGAGCAGTTCTTC.

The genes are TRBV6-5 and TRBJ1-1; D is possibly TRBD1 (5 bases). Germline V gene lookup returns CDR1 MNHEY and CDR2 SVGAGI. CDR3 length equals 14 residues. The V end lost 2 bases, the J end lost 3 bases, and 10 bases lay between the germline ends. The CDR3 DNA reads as TGTGCCAGCAGTTACGGGGCCGGAGACACTGAAGCTTTCTTT. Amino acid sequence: CASSYGAGDTEAFF.

The CDR3 DNA is TGTGCCAGCAGCTTAGAACAGGGGTACGAGCAGTACGTC. Its translation is CASSLEQGYEQYV. The chain employs TRBV7-6 and TRBJ2-7, with 7 bases identical to TRBD1. Trimming took 1 base from V and 4 from J; bases not matched to a gene: 1. CDR3 length: 13 residues. From germline, CDR1 is SGHVS and CDR2 FNYEAQ.

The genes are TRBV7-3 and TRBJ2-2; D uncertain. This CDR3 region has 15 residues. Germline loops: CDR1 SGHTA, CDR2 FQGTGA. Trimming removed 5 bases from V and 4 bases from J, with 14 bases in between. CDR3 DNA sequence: TGTGCCAGCAGCCCGGGTCCGGTAGGCACCGGGGAGCTGTTTTTT. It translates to CASSPGPVGTGELFF.

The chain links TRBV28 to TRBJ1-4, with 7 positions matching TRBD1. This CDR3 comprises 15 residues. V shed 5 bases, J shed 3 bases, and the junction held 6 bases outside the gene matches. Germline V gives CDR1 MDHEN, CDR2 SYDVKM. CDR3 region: CASSPRQGANEKLFF. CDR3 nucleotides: TGTGCCAGCAGTCCCCGACAGGGCGCTAATGAAAAACTGTTTTTT.

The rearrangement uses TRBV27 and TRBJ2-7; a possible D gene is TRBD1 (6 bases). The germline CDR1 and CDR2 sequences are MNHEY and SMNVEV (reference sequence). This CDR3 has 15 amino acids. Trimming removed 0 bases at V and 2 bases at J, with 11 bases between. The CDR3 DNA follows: TGTGCCAGCAGTTTATCAACAGGGACAACCTACGAGCAGTACTTC. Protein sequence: CASSLSTGTTYEQYF.

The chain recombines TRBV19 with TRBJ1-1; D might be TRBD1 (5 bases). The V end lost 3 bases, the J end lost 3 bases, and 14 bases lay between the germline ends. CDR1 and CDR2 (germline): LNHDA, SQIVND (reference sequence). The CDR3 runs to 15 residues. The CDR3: CASSMGPQGHTEAFF. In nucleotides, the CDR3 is TGTGCCAGTAGTATGGGCCCCCAGGGCCACACTGAAGCTTTCTTT.

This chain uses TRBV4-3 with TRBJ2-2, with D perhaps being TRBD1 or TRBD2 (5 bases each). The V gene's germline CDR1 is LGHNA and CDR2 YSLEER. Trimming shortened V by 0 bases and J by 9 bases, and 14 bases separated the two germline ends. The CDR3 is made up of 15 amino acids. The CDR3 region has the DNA TGCGCCAGCAGCCAAGATGGGACGACCACAAGGGAGCTGTTTTTT. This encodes CASSQDGTTTRELFF.

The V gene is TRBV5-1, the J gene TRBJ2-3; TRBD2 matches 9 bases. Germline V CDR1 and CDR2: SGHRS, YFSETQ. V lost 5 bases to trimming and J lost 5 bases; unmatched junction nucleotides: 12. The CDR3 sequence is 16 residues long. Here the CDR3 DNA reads TGCGCCAGCAGTACATACGCGGGGGGGCCTGGAGATACGCAGTATTTT. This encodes CASSTYAGGPGDTQYF.

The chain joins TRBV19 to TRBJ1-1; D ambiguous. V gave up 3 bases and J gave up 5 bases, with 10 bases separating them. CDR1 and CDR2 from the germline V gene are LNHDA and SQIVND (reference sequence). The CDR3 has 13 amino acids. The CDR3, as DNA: TGTGCCAGTAGTATCGGCCATGAGACTGAAGCTTTCTTT. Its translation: CASSIGHETEAFF.

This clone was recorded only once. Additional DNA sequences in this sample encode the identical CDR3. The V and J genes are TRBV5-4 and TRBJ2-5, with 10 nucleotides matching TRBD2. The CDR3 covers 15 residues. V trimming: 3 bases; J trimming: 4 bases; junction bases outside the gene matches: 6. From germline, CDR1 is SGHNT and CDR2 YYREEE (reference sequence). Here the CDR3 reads CASSSIAGGGETQYF. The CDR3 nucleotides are TGTGCCAGCAGCTCAATAGCGGGGGGAGGAGAGACCCAGTACTTC.

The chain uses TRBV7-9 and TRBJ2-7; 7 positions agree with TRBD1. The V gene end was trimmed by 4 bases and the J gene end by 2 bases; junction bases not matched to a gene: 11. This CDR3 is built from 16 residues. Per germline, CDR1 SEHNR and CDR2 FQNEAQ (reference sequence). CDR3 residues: CASSSQGTANPYEQYV. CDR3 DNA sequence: TGTGCCAGCAGCTCGCAGGGGACAGCGAATCCCTACGAGCAGTACGTC.

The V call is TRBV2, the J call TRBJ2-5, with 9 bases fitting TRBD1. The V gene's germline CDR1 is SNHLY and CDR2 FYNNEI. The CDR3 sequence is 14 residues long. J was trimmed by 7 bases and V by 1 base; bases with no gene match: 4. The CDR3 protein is CASSEVTGGGTQYF. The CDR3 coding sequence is TGTGCCAGCAGTGAAGTGACAGGGGGTGGGACCCAGTACTTC. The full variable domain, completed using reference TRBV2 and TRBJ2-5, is EPEVTQTPSHQVTQMGQEVILRCVPISNHLYFYWYRQILGQKVEFLVSFYNNEISEKSEIFDDQFSVERPDGSNFTLKIRSTKLEDSAMYFCASSEVTGGGTQYFGPGTRLLVL.

The CDR3 region is CASSPSTGRDGYTF. The CDR3 region has the DNA TGTGCCAGCAGCCCATCCACGGGGCGGGATGGCTACACCTTC. The chain has TRBV9 and TRBJ1-2; the D gene is possibly TRBD1 (5 bases). Germline CDR1 and CDR2: SGDLS and YYNGEE. Trimming removed 4 bases at V and 6 bases at J, with 16 bases between. This CDR3 is 14 amino acids long.

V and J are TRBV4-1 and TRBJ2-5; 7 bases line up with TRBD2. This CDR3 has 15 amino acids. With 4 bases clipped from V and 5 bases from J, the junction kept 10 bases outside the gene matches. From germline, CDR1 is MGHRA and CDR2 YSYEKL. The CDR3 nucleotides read TGCGCCAGCAGCCCACTTGGGAGGGGCGGTGAGACCCAGTACTTC. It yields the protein CASSPLGRGGETQYF.

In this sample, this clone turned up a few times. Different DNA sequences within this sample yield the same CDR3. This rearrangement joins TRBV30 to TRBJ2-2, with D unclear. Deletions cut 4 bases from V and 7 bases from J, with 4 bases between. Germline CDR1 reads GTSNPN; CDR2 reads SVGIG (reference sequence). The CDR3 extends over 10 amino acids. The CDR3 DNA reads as TGTGCCTGGAAGGTCGGGGAGCTGTTTTTT. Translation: CAWKVGELFF.

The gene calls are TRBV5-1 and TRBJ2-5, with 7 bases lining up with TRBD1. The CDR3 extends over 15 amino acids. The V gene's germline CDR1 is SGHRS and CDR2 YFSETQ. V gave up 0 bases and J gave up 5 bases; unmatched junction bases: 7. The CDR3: CASSLEGGLSETQYF. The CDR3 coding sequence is TGCGCCAGCAGCTTGGAAGGGGGCTTGAGTGAGACCCAGTACTTC. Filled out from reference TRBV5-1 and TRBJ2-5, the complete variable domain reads KAGVTQTPRYLIKTRGQQVTLSCSPISGHRSVSWYQQTPGQGLQFLFEYFSETQRNKGNFPGRFSGRQFSNSRSEMNVSTLELGDSALYLCASSLEGGLSETQYFGPGTRLLVL.

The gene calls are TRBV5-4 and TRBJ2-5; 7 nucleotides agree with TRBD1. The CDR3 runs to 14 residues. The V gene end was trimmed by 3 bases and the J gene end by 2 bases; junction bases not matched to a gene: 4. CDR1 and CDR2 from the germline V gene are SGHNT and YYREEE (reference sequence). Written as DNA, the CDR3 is TGTGCCAGCAGCTCCGGACAGGTTCAAGAGACCCAGTACTTC. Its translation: CASSSGQVQETQYF.